A selection of T cell receptor beta chains follows, all from one sample in a study of blood T cells in healthy people across ages. A single record per CDR3 protein comes from TCRdb applying MiXCR to the 5' RACE reads. The table includes roughly 700,000 distinct CDR3 sequences, roughly 49% detected once. The sequenced sample was blood. These receptors all stem from an older woman in good health. CDR3s include the opening cysteine and the closing phenylalanine or tryptophan.

v_gene: TRBV6-2/TRBV6-3
j_gene: TRBJ2-7
CDR3aa: CASTETTQTYEQYF

v_gene: TRBV24-1
j_gene: TRBJ1-2
CDR3aa: CATSEYSNYGYTF

v_gene: TRBV5-6
j_gene: TRBJ2-7
CDR3aa: CASSRKPGTTYEQYF

v_gene: TRBV28
j_gene: TRBJ2-1
CDR3aa: CASSSKTLGQGNEQFF

v_gene: TRBV20-1
j_gene: TRBJ2-4
CDR3aa: CSARVGLAGGSNLAKNIQYF

v_gene: TRBV10-3
j_gene: TRBJ2-7
CDR3aa: CAISGTSGSIYNEQYF

v_gene: TRBV12-3/TRBV12-4
j_gene: TRBJ2-5
CDR3aa: CASSVSNSETQYF

v_gene: TRBV3-1
j_gene: TRBJ2-5
CDR3aa: CASSQRSLAGETQYF

v_gene: TRBV20-1
j_gene: TRBJ1-2
CDR3aa: CSARDLRGSQKGDGYTF

v_gene: TRBV10-3
j_gene: TRBJ2-3
CDR3aa: CASWDPSGNTDTQYF

v_gene: TRBV12-3/TRBV12-4
j_gene: TRBJ2-7
CDR3aa: CASSLEDSYEQYF

v_gene: TRBV3-1
j_gene: TRBJ2-3
CDR3aa: CASRGPYTDTQYF

v_gene: TRBV20-1
j_gene: .
CDR3aa: CSGRRSESSYNEQYF

v_gene: TRBV5-1
j_gene: TRBJ2-1
CDR3aa: CASSSPSLGTNEQFF

v_gene: TRBV20-1
j_gene: TRBJ2-7
CDR3aa: CSAPRTVAYEQYF

v_gene: TRBV9
j_gene: TRBJ1-1
CDR3aa: CASGPGPNTEAFF

v_gene: TRBV4-3
j_gene: TRBJ2-3
CDR3aa: CASRAEGADTQYF

v_gene: TRBV4-3
j_gene: TRBJ2-7
CDR3aa: CASSPTMGGEQYF

v_gene: TRBV20-1
j_gene: TRBJ1-2
CDR3aa: CSAPENRDRLMGYTF

v_gene: TRBV7-2
j_gene: TRBJ2-7
CDR3aa: CASSLEAGGPYEQYF

v_gene: TRBV2
j_gene: TRBJ2-1
CDR3aa: CASSERRPLGYNEQFF

v_gene: TRBV9
j_gene: TRBJ2-4
CDR3aa: CASSVDGGAKNIQYF

v_gene: TRBV12-5
j_gene: TRBJ2-5
CDR3aa: CASGLVETQYF

v_gene: TRBV5-1
j_gene: TRBJ2-5
CDR3aa: CASSLSASPEETQYF

v_gene: TRBV5-1
j_gene: TRBJ2-1
CDR3aa: CASSSGTSGSKNEQFF

v_gene: TRBV20-1
j_gene: TRBJ2-3
CDR3aa: CSAPTVSGKGDTQYF

v_gene: TRBV5-1
j_gene: .
CDR3aa: CASRLALETYNEQYF

v_gene: TRBV12-3/TRBV12-4
j_gene: TRBJ1-2
CDR3aa: CASSRSDGGYTF

v_gene: TRBV7-2
j_gene: TRBJ2-3
CDR3aa: CASSLDYSTDTQYF

v_gene: TRBV27
j_gene: TRBJ2-7
CDR3aa: CASSLRQGIYEQYF

v_gene: TRBV29-1
j_gene: TRBJ1-2
CDR3aa: CSVDVSRRGYTF

v_gene: TRBV6-2/TRBV6-3
j_gene: TRBJ1-2
CDR3aa: CASSYRGRFYGYTF

v_gene: TRBV6-2/TRBV6-3
j_gene: TRBJ2-7
CDR3aa: CASSSWTSGNYEQYF

v_gene: TRBV7-2
j_gene: TRBJ2-7
CDR3aa: CASNPIAGGTEQYF

v_gene: TRBV18
j_gene: TRBJ2-7
CDR3aa: CASSPRLAGAGTYEQYF

v_gene: TRBV28
j_gene: TRBJ2-7
CDR3aa: CASRKSRDSRDEQYF

v_gene: TRBV29-1
j_gene: TRBJ2-5
CDR3aa: CSVEPLAAPLNEQYF

v_gene: TRBV7-7
j_gene: TRBJ2-3
CDR3aa: CASSQSGNPDTQYF

v_gene: TRBV4-3
j_gene: TRBJ2-5
CDR3aa: CASSQDLYTVQQETQYF

v_gene: TRBV28
j_gene: TRBJ2-3
CDR3aa: CASRPTGGGYTQYF

v_gene: TRBV7-2
j_gene: TRBJ2-1
CDR3aa: CASSSSILPSNEQFF

v_gene: TRBV7-8
j_gene: TRBJ1-1
CDR3aa: CASSFTLSNTEAFF

v_gene: TRBV2
j_gene: TRBJ1-5
CDR3aa: CASRTGIGGDQPQHF

v_gene: TRBV6-2/TRBV6-3
j_gene: TRBJ2-7
CDR3aa: CAALEDYEQYF

v_gene: TRBV12-3/TRBV12-4
j_gene: .
CDR3aa: CASSAAKFEQYF

v_gene: TRBV20-1
j_gene: TRBJ2-7
CDR3aa: CSARDRKQGLIYEQYF

v_gene: TRBV6-2/TRBV6-3
j_gene: TRBJ2-1
CDR3aa: CASSYATLLGDEQFF

v_gene: TRBV20-1
j_gene: TRBJ2-7
CDR3aa: CSAETGTDEQYF

v_gene: TRBV18
j_gene: .
CDR3aa: CASSLSTSRVYEQYF

v_gene: TRBV20-1
j_gene: TRBJ2-1
CDR3aa: CSASLAAHNEQFF

v_gene: TRBV10-3
j_gene: TRBJ2-6
CDR3aa: CAISEGGGANVLTF

v_gene: TRBV4-3
j_gene: TRBJ2-6
CDR3aa: CASSQDVGAGANVLTF

v_gene: TRBV10-3
j_gene: TRBJ1-2
CDR3aa: CAISGGREIGGYTF